This paragraph reports one T cell receptor beta chain. As originally analysed: Reference gene primer amplification yielded estimated nucleated cell counts. The table came from immunoSEQ multiplex PCR; TCRdb's copy has only in-frame clones and leaves some out. V and J calls and clone size are those listed in that table; D and trimming were worked out from the DNA. This table has 60,000 to 65,000 clones, around 85% appearing once. Germline values: CDR1 MGHRA, CDR2 YSYEKL. The CDR3 is made up of 17 amino acids. V gave up 0 bases and J gave up 2 bases, with 17 bases separating them. The data were taken from a study of blood T cell repertoires in COVID-19. For the study at large: Italy, Spain and the United States were the sources of the convalescent and acute COVID-19 samples. From T cells, B-cell-depleted T cells, or PBMCs came the material, which was cDNA or gDNA.

Sequenced: peripheral blood. The gene calls are TRBV4-1 and TRBJ2-7; D perhaps matches TRBD2 (6 bases). This TCR derives from a man aged 55 to 70 with acute or convalescent COVID-19. CDR3 sequence (DNA): TGCGCCAGCAGCCAAGATCCCCGGTCTAGCGAACCCTACGAGCAGTACTTC. The encoded protein is CASSQDPRSSEPYEQYF.